This is a list of T cell receptor beta chains from one sample in a study of OX40 agonist ivuxolimab in advanced cancers. Profiling relied on immunoSEQ multiplex PCR, and the TCRdb table lists in-frame clones only, not all of them. The sample lists about 58,000 clones, around four fifths occurring once. The source was CD4+ or CD8+ T cells sorted from blood, collected in a trial of the OX40 agonist ivuxolimab. Every receptor here comes from an adult with an advanced solid tumor such as melanoma, head and neck, liver or kidney cancer. The CDR3 runs from the conserved cysteine through the conserved F or W. The order of the fields is J gene, clone size, V gene, D gene, CDR3 DNA, CDR3 protein. The D gene is left open where the match is weak. The size entry is marked missing in some rows and otherwise reads once, few, many or a size class.

>TRBJ2-7|-|TRBV10-3|TRBD2
TGTGCCATCGGAACTAGCGGGAGCTCCTACGAGCAGTACTTC
CAIGTSGSSYEQYF
>TRBJ1-3|few|TRBV18|-
TGTGCCAGCTCACCGCTGGAAACGAGCTCTGGAAACACCATATATTTT
CASSPLETSSGNTIYF
>TRBJ1-2|-|TRBV5-6|-
TGTGCCAGCAGCTTGGATAGCAGATCAGCTAACTATGGCTACACCTTC
CASSLDSRSANYGYTF
>TRBJ2-7|-|TRBV7-6|-
TGTGCCAGCAGCCTAGCCGACGAGCAGTACTTC
CASSLADEQYF
>TRBJ2-7|-|TRBV7-2|-
TGTGCCAGCAGCTTAAGTTCGGGCGAGCAGTACTTC
CASSLSSGEQYF
>TRBJ2-3|-|TRBV6-5|TRBD2
TGTGCCAGCAGTTACACTAGCGGGGGGGCAACAGATACGCAGTATTTT
CASSYTSGGATDTQYF
>TRBJ2-1|-|TRBV9|TRBD2
TGTGCCAGCAGCGTAGCCCGTAAGCGGGGGGGCTCTTACAATGAGCAGTTCTTC
CASSVARKRGGSYNEQFF
>TRBJ1-2|-|TRBV9|-
TGTGCCAGCAGCGTCCACGTTAAAACAGGGAACTATGGCTACACCTTC
CASSVHVKTGNYGYTF
>TRBJ2-5|-|TRBV5-4|-
TGTGCCAGCAGCGTAACAGGAGGGGAGACCCAGTACTTC
CASSVTGGETQYF
>TRBJ2-3|few|TRBV4-1|-
TGCGCCAGCAGCCAAGCGCAGGACGCGGCAGATACGCAGTATTTT
CASSQAQDAADTQYF
>TRBJ2-1|-|TRBV7-3|-
TGTGCCAGCAGCCAAACAAGTACTCCCAGCTCCTACAATGAGCAGTTCTTC
CASSQTSTPSSYNEQFF
>TRBJ2-5|-|TRBV6-1|TRBD2
TGTGCCAGCAGCTTAGCGGGGGGCGCTAAAGAGACCCAGTACTTC
CASSLAGGAKETQYF
>TRBJ2-3|-|TRBV6-5|-
TGTGCCTGTAAGAGGGATATGACAGATACGCAGTATTTT
CACKRDMTDTQYF
>TRBJ1-2|-|TRBV11-3|TRBD1
TGTGCCAGCAGCTTAGGGGACAGCGAGGGCTATGGCTACACCTTC
CASSLGDSEGYGYTF
>TRBJ2-3|-|TRBV5-1|-
TGCGCCAGCAGCCCGGAGGGGCGGGGAGCCCTTTCAGATACGCAGTATTTT
CASSPEGRGALSDTQYF
>TRBJ1-5|-|TRBV6-5|-
TGTGCCAGCAGTTACGGACTCGGTCAGCCCCAGCATTTT
CASSYGLGQPQHF
>TRBJ1-5|few|TRBV6-4|-
TGTGCCGGCCCGGGGAAAAATTCAGGTCAGCCCCAGCATTTT
CAGPGKNSGQPQHF
>TRBJ2-2|few|TRBV5-1|-
TGCGCCAGCAGCTTGAGGTCTGATAAGGAGCTGTTTTTT
CASSLRSDKELFF
>TRBJ1-2|-|TRBV25-1|TRBD1
TGTGCCAGCAGTGGGACAGGGCAAGGTGGCTACACCTTC
CASSGTGQGGYTF
>TRBJ2-7|-|TRBV11-3|-
TGTGCCAGCAGCTCTAACAGGGTAGTCCACGAGCAGTACTTC
CASSSNRVVHEQYF
>TRBJ1-2|-|TRBV6-5|TRBD1
TGTGCCACCAACAGGGGGCGGACGCCGGACTATGGCTACACCTTC
CATNRGRTPDYGYTF
>TRBJ2-5|-|TRBV5-1|-
TGCGCCAGCAGCTTGGACAACGAAGAGACCCAGTACTTC
CASSLDNEETQYF